This T cell receptor (beta chain) was observed in a study of blood T cell repertoires in COVID-19. In the study overall: The samples span acute and convalescent COVID-19 from the United States, Italy and Spain.

Libraries were prepared by immunoSEQ multiplex PCR; TCRdb keeps only in-frame clonotypes and omits some of them. The sample lists about 42,000 clones, 80% to 90% seen once, with more than 7% in the top ten. Germline V gives CDR1 KGHSH, CDR2 LQKENI. The CDR3 sequence is 12 residues long. Trimming took off 3 bases at V and 7 bases at J, with 7 bases between the two ends. Source material: peripheral blood. The J gene is TRBJ2-1, the V gene TRBV18; D might be TRBD1 (5 bases). The receptor was isolated from a man younger than 45 with active or convalescent COVID-19. Written as DNA, the CDR3 is TGTGCCAGCTCACCGGGGCTGAATGAGCAGTTCTTC. The encoded protein is CASSPGLNEQFF.